This T cell receptor (beta chain) originates from a study of PD-1 blockade in mismatch repair-deficient tumors. This CDR3 region has 13 residues. V was clipped by 6 bases and J by 3 bases, with 13 bases between them. Per the germline V gene, CDR1 is SGHDT and CDR2 is YYEEEE. Mismatch repair deficiency was confirmed in all patients, by PCR or immunohistochemistry. TCR sequencing covered a few patients who responded to pembrolizumab. Produced via immunoSEQ multiplex PCR; TCRdb's table is partial and in-frame only. The table has approximately 51,000 clones, roughly 80% seen once. This rearrangement joins TRBV5-6 to TRBJ2-7; D might be TRBD2 (5 bases). This specimen was peripheral blood, taken roughly 21 weeks after starting pembrolizumab. The TCR originated in an adult with mismatch repair-deficient cancer. CDR3 region: CASNLWGVYEQYF. CDR3 DNA sequence: TGTGCCAGCAACCTTTGGGGAGTCTACGAGCAGTACTTC.